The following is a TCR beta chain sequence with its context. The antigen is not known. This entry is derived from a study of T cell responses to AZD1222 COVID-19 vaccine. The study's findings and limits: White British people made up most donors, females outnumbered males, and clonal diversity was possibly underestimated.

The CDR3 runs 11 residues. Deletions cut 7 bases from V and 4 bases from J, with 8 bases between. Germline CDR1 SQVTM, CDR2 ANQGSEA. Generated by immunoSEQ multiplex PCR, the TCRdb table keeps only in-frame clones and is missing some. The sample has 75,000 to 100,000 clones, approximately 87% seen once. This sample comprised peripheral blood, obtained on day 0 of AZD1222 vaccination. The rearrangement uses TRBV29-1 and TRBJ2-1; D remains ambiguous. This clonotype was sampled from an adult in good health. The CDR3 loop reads CSGGRYNEQFF. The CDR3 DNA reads TGCAGCGGTGGCCGTTACAATGAGCAGTTCTTC.